The text below deals with one T cell receptor beta chain. As processed by the authors: Nucleated cell counts were estimated from reference gene primer amplification. Using immunoSEQ multiplex PCR, the repertoire was profiled, and TCRdb retains in-frame clones only, with some absent. D and trimming were read from the DNA, whereas the V and J calls and clone size are those reported in that table. The table has about 200,000 clones, almost 85% seen once; the top ten hold 2.4%. The sample comes from a study of blood T cell repertoires in COVID-19. Background on the study: The United States, Italy and Spain provided the acute and convalescent COVID-19 samples. Sources were T cells, B-cell-depleted T cells, or PBMCs; the material itself was cDNA or gDNA.

The CDR3 loop spans 16 amino acids. V lost 1 base to trimming and J lost 1 base; unmatched junction nucleotides: 3. Germline V gene data show CDR1 as SGHKS and CDR2 as YYEKEE (reference sequence). The TCR was taken from an older woman with COVID-19, enrolled during active disease. V is TRBV5-5 and J is TRBJ2-5; 11 bases are a match to TRBD2. Sequencing was carried out using peripheral blood. Here the CDR3 reads CASSLSLAGGQETQYF. CDR3 coding DNA: TGTGCCAGCAGCTTGTCTCTAGCGGGGGGCCAAGAGACCCAGTACTTC.